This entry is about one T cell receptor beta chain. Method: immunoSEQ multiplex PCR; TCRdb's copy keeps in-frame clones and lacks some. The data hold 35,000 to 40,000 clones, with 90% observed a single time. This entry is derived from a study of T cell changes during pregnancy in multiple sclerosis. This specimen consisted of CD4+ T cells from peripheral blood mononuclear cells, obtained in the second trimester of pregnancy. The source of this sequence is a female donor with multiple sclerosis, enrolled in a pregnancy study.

For the CDR3, the DNA is TGCGCCAGCAGCCAAGATTTGGGGCTTCAAGTATCCGGGGAGCTGTTTTTT. It specifies CASSQDLGLQVSGELFF. The chain uses TRBV4-3 and TRBJ2-2, with D tentatively TRBD1 (5 bases). CDR1 is LGHNA and CDR2 is YSLEER in the germline V gene. The CDR3 is 17 amino acids. V lost 0 bases and J 6 bases, leaving 17 bases between the germline ends.